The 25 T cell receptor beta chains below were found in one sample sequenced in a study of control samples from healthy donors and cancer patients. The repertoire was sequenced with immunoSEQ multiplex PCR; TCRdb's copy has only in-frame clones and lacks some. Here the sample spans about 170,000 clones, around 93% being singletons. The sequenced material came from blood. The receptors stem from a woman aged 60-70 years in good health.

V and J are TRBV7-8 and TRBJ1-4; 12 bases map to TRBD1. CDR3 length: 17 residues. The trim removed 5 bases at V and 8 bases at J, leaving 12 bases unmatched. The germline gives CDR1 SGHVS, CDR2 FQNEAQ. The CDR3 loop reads CASSIGTGGAAHEKLFF. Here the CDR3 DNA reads TGTGCCAGCAGCATAGGGACAGGGGGCGCGGCACACGAAAAACTGTTTTTT.

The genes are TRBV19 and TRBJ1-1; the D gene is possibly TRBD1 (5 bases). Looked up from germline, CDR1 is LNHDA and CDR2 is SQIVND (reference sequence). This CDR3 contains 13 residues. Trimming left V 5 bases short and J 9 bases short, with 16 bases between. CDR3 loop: CASSGGLGNQAFF. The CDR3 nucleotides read TGTGCCAGTAGTGGGGGTTTGGGGAACCAAGCTTTCTTT.

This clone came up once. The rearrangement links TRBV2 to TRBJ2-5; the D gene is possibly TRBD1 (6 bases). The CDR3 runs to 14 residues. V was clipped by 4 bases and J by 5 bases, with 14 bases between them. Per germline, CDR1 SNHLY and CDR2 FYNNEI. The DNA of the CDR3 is TGTGCCAGCAGTGGTCAGACAGGCTGGGAGACCCAGTACTTC. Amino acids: CASSGQTGWETQYF.

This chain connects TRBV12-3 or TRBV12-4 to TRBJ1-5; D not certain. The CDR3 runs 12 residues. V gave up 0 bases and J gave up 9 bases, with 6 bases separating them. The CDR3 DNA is TGTGCCAGCAGTTTAGCGACGGGGCCCCAGCATTTT. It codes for CASSLATGPQHF.

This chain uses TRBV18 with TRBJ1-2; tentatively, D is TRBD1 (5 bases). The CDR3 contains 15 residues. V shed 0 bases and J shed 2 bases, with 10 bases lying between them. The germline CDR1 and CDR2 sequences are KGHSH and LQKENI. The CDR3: CASSPPYRGNYGYTF. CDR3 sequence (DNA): TGTGCCAGCTCACCACCTTACCGGGGCAACTATGGCTACACCTTC.

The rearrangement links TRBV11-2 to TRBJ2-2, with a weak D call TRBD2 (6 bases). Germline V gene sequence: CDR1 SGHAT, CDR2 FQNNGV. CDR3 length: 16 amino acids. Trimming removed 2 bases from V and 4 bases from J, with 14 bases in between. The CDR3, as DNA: TGTGCCAGCAGCTTATTTGCGGGGCAATCCACCGGGGAGCTGTTTTTT. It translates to CASSLFAGQSTGELFF. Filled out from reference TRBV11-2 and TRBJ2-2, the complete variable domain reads EAGVAQSPRYKIIEKRQSVAFWCNPISGHATLYWYQQILGQGPKLLIQFQNNGVVDDSQLPKDRFSAERLKGVDSTLKIQPAKLEDSAVYLCASSLFAGQSTGELFFGEGSRLTVL.

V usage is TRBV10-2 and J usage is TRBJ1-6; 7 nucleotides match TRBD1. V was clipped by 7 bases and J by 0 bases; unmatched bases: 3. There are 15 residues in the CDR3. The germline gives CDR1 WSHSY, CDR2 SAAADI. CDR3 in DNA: TGCGCCAGCAAGGGGGCGGACTCCTATAATTCACCCCTCCACTTT. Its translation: CASKGADSYNSPLHF.

The CDR3 loop reads CASSFQGPHGEQYF. CDR3 nucleotide sequence: TGTGCCAGCAGCTTCCAGGGCCCGCACGGGGAGCAGTACTTC. This rearrangement joins TRBV5-5 to TRBJ2-7; D may be TRBD1 (5 bases). Trimming cost V 2 bases and J 7 bases, with 16 bases left between them. The CDR3 consists of 14 residues. Germline loops: CDR1 SGHKS, CDR2 YYEKEE (reference sequence).

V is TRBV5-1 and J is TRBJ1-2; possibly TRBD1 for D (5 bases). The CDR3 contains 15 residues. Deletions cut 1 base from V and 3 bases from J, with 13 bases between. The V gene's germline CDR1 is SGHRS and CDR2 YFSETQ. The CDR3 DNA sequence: TGCGCCAGCAGCTTGAGTTGGGGCGCTGACTATGGCTACACCTTC. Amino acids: CASSLSWGADYGYTF.

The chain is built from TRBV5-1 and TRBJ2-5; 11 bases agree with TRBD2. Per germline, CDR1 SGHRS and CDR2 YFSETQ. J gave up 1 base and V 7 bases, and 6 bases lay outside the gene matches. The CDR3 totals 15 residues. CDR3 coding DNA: TGCGCCAGCGGACCTAGCGGGGGGCTCCAAGAGACCCAGTACTTC. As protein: CASGPSGGLQETQYF. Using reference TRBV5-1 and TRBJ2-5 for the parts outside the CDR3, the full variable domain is KAGVTQTPRYLIKTRGQQVTLSCSPISGHRSVSWYQQTPGQGLQFLFEYFSETQRNKGNFPGRFSGRQFSNSRSEMNVSTLELGDSALYLCASGPSGGLQETQYFGPGTRLLVL.

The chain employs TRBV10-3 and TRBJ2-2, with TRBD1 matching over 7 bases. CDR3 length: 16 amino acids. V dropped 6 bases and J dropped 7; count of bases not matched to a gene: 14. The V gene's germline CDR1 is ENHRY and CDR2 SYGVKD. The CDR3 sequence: CAISRGPGGIGGELFF. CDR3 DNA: TGTGCCATCAGCCGAGGCCCAGGGGGAATTGGCGGGGAGCTGTTTTTT.

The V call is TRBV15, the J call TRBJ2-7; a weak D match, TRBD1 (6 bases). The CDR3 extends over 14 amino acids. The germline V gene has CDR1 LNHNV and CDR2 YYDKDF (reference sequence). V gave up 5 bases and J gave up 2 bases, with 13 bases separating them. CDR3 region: CATSYSGQTYEQYF. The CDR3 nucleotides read TGTGCCACCAGCTATTCGGGACAAACCTACGAGCAGTACTTC.

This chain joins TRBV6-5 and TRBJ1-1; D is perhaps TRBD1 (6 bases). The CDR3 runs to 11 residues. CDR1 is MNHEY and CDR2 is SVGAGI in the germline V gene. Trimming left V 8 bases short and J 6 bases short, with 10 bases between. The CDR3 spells CASSTGPEAFF. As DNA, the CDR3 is TGTGCCAGCTCAACAGGGCCTGAAGCTTTCTTT.

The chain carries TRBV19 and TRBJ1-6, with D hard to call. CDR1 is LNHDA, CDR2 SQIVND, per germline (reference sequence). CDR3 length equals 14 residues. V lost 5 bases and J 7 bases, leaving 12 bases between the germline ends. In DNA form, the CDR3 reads TGTGCCAGTAGTGCCCCACTGATCAATTCACCCCTCCACTTT. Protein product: CASSAPLINSPLHF.

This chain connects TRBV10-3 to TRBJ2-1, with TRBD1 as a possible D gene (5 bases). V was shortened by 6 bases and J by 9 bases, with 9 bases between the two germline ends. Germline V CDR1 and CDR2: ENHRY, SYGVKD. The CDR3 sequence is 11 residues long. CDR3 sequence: CAIRVGAEQFF. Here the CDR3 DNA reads TGTGCCATCAGGGTTGGGGCTGAGCAGTTCTTC.

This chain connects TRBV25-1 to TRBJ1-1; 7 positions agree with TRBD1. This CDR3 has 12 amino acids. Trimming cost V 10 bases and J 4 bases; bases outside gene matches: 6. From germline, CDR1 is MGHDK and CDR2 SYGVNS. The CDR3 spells CATSTGVTEAFF. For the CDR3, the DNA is TGTGCCACCTCAACAGGGGTCACTGAAGCTTTCTTT.

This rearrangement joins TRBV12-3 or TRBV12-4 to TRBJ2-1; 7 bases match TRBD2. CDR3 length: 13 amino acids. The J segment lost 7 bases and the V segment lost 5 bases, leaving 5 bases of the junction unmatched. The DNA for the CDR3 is TGTGCCAGCAGTCACACTAGCGAAAATGAGCAGTTCTTC. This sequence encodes CASSHTSENEQFF.

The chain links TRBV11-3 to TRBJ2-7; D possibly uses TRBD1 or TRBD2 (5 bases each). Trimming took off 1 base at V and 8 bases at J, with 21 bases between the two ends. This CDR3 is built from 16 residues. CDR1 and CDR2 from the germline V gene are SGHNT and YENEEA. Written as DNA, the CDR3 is TGTGCCAGCAGCTTAGGCACGACCCCGGGACGGGCGAAGCAGTACTTC. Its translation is CASSLGTTPGRAKQYF.

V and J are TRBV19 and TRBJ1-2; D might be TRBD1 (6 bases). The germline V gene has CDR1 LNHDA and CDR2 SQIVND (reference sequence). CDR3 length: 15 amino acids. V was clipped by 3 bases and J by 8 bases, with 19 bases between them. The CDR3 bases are TGTGCCAGTAGTATCTCGGAGTGGGGGGCGCAAGGCTACACCTTC. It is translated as CASSISEWGAQGYTF. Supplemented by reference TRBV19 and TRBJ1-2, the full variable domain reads DGGITQSPKYLFRKEGQNVTLSCEQNLNHDAMYWYRQDPGQGLRLIYYSQIVNDFQKGDIAEGYSVSREKKESFPLTVTSAQKNPTAFYLCASSISEWGAQGYTFGSGTRLTVV.

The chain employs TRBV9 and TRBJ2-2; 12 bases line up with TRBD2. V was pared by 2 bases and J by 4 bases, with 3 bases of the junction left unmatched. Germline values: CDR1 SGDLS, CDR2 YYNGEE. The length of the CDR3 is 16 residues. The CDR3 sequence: CASSVSSGGGTGELFF. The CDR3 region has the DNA TGTGCCAGCAGCGTCTCTAGCGGGGGGGGCACCGGGGAGCTGTTTTTT.

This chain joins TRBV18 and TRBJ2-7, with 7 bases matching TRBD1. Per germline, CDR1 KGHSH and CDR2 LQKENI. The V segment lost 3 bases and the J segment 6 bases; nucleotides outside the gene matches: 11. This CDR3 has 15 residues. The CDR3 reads CASSPLKGASGEQYF. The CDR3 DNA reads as TGTGCCAGCTCACCCCTTAAGGGGGCCTCGGGCGAGCAGTACTTC. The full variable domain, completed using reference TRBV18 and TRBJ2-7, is NAGVMQNPRHLVRRRGQEARLRCSPMKGHSHVYWYRQLPEEGLKFMVYLQKENIIDESGMPKERFSAEFPKEGPSILRIQQVVRGDSAAYFCASSPLKGASGEQYFGPGTRLTVT.

Here the CDR3 reads CASSSRTQNTEAFF. CDR3 DNA sequence: TGTGCCAGCAGCTCCAGGACGCAGAACACTGAAGCTTTCTTT. V usage is TRBV7-9 and J usage is TRBJ1-1; D uncertain. Germline values: CDR1 SEHNR, CDR2 FQNEAQ (reference sequence). The ends were cut back, 4 bases at V and 1 base at J, with 10 bases in the middle. CDR3 length: 14 residues.

CDR3 in DNA: TGTGCCACTCCACATGGGGGGGACTTTTACAACTATGGCTACACCTTC. Translation: CATPHGGDFYNYGYTF. The chain has TRBV7-9 and TRBJ1-2; possible D gene TRBD1, 5 bases. The CDR3 totals 16 residues. Trimming left V 10 bases short and J 2 bases short, with 23 bases between. CDR1 and CDR2 from the germline V gene are SEHNR and FQNEAQ (reference sequence).

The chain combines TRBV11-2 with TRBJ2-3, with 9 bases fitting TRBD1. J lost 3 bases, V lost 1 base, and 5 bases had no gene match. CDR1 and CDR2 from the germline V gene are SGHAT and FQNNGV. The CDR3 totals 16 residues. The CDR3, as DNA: TGTGCCAGCAGCTTAGCCCCGACAGGGGGGACAGATACGCAGTATTTT. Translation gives CASSLAPTGGTDTQYF.

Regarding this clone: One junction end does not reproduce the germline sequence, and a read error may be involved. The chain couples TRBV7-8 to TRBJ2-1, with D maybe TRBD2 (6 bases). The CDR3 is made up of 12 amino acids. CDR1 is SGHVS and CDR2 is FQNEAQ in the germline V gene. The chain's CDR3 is CASSPLAAEGLF. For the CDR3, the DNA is TGTGCCAGCAGCCCTCTCGCGGCGGAGGGACTCTTC.